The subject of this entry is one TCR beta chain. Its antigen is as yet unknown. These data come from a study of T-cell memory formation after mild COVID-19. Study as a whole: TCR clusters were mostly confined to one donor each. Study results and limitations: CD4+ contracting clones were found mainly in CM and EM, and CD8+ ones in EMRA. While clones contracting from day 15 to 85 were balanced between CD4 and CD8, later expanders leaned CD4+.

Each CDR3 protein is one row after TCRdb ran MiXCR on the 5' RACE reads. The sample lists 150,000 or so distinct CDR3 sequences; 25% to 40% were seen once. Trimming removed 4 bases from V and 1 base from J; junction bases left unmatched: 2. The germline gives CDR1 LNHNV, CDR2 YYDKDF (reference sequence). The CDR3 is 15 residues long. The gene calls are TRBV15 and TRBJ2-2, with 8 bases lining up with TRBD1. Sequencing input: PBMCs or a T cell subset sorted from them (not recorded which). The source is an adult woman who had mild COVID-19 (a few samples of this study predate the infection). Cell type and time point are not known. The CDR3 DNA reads TGTGCCACCAGCACTGACAGGGGGAACACCGGGGAGCTGTTTTTT. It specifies CATSTDRGNTGELFF.